This T cell receptor beta chain was sequenced for a study of human T cells and chemical hapten exposure (dated by TCRdb to the early 2020s). Describing the broader study: For sensitization, 2% DPC in acetone was applied to a roughly 2 cm by roughly 2 cm area of upper inner arm skin. Throughout the study period of about 22 weeks, patients also received therapeutic DPC doses to the scalp every week. Patch testing on the upper back used Finn chambers containing 0.01% DPC, with scoring done after 6 days according to International Contact Dermatitis Research Group standards. The patient cohort, mostly female, included alopecia areata with under or over 50% scalp involvement, alopecia totalis and alopecia universalis. Libraries were pooled for sequencing, and per-sample TCR yields varied mainly because of small differences in library volumes within the pool. This study followed changes in the peripheral blood TCR repertoire in vivo during primary and secondary sensitization of alopecia patients to the hapten diphenylcyclopropenone (DPC). Blood samples were taken from patients before sensitization (week 0) and at 2, 6 and about 24 weeks after DPC sensitization. Roughly 30 alopecia patients gave blood for TCR sequencing at one to four time points (pre-sensitization, 2, 6 and 24 weeks).

Libraries were constructed by RACE. Sequencer: NextSeq 500. During library preparation, unique molecular identifiers were attached to individual cDNA molecules so that TCRs could be counted in a quantitative, reproducible way. For every blood RNA sample, sequencing covered both the TCR alpha and TCR beta chains. In the paper's pipeline: A median of around 100,000 TCRs per sample was observed, with a range of roughly 20,000 to 750,000. The Decombinator software suite was used to annotate V, J and CDR3 in the TCR reads. Every sample was subsampled to the same number of TCRs (28,000) for the PS versus PT1 abundance plots. Expanded TCRs were defined as absent before sensitization and observed at least eight times at the 2-week time point. In-frame beta chains were kept once TCRdb had trimmed the public reads at Q25 with fastp and called clones with MiXCR. CDR3 protein sequences are deduplicated, and each keeps its most common genes and DNA. The V and J calls and clone size are TCRdb's, not the authors'. The sample table lists approximately 84,000 distinct CDR3 sequences, about 9.4% of them with a count of one. About 2.5% of the sample belongs to the ten largest clones.

In the paper's terms, the time point label means: patch test 2, 6 weeks after DPC sensitization. The sample's treatment or condition label is to be understood as: therapeutic diphenylcyclopropenone sensitization with weekly scalp DPC. Blood at each patch-test visit was drawn before the patch test was applied. To be eligible, patients had to be aged 18 to 70, diagnosed with alopecia and judged suitable for DPC therapy, while pregnant patients were excluded. Total RNA was extracted from unfractionated whole blood collected in Tempus Blood RNA tubes. Results and caveats for the whole study, not just this receptor: Repeated subsampling changed both the strength of the expansion versus patch-test correlation and the threshold at which that correlation became significant. Significantly more large CDR3 similarity clusters were formed by expanded TCRs than by pre-sensitization or healthy control sets, consistent with antigen-driven responses. No change with DPC sensitization was found in the number of TCRs above 1 in 1000 frequency, and no evidence of global repertoire structure alterations was found. Alopecia, a presumed autoimmune disease, was present in all patients, so the immune response of the patients might differ from that of healthy individuals. Patch test score correlated positively with the number of PT1 expanded TCRs, reaching significance at thresholds 8, 16 and 32 but not at 4.

V is pared back by 2 bases and J by 10 bases, with 9 bases lying between the germline termini. The CDR3 covers 13 residues, taking in both the cysteine and the phenylalanine. The DNA shown is the 39-base CDR3, in frame from base 1. Reading the germline V gene gives CDR1 MRHNA and CDR2 SNTAGT. This clonotype occurred a few times. Its antigen is unknown. Base qualities were left out, and no much larger clone turns up one base away. The chain is assembled from TRBV6-4 and TRBJ1-6, with the D gene uncertain. This clonotype was obtained from a woman in her 30s with alopecia areata. Some clones in this sample may be carry-over from other donors' samples. The source was whole blood, collected in connection with sensitization to the hapten diphenylcyclopropenone (DPC). The CDR3 region has the sequence CASSDKEGSPLHF. DNA sequence: TGTGCCAGCAGTGACAAGGAGGGATCACCCCTCCACTTT.